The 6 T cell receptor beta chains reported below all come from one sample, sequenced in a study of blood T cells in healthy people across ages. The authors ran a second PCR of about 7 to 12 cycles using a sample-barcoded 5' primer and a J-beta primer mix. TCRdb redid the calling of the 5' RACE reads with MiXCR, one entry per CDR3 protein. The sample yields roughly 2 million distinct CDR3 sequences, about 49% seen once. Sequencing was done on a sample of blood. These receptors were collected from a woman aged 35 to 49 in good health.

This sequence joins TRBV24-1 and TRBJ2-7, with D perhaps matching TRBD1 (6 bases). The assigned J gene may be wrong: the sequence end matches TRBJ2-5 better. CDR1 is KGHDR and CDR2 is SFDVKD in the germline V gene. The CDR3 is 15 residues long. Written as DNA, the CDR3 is TGTGCCACCAGTGATTGGACGACAGGCCAAGAGACCCAGTACTTC. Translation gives CATSDWTTGQETQYF.

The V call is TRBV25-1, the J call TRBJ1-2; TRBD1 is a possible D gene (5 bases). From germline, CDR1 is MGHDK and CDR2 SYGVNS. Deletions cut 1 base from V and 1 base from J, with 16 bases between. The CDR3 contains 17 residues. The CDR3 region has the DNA TGTGCCAGCAGTGAATCCATGGGGGAGGGGTATAACTATGGCTACACCTTC. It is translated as CASSESMGEGYNYGYTF.

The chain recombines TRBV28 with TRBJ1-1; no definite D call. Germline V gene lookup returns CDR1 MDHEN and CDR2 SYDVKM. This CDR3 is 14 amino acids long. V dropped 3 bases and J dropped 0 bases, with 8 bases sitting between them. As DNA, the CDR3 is TGTGCCAGCAGTTTCGCGGCCTTGAACACTGAAGCTTTCTTT. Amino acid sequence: CASSFAALNTEAFF.

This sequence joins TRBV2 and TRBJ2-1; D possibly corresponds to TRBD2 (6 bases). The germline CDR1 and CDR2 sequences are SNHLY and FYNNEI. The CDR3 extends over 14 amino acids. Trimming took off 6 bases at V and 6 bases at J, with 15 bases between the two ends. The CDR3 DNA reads TGTGCCAGCAGGGCCCGACTAGGCTTCAATGAGCAGTTCTTC. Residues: CASRARLGFNEQFF.

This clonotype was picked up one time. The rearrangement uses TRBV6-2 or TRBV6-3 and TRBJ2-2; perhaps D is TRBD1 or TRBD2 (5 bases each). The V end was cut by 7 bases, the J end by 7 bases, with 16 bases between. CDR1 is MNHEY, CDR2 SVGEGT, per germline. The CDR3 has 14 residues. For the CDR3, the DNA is TGTGCCAGCAACCTGGGACCCGCGGGCGGGGAGCTGTTTTTT. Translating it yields CASNLGPAGGELFF.

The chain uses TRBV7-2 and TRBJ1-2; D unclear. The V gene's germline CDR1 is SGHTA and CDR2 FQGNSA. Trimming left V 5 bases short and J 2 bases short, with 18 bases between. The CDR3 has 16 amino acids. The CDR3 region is CASSPGPRTVNYGYTF. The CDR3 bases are TGTGCCAGCAGCCCCGGTCCTAGGACTGTCAACTATGGCTACACCTTC.